The clone carrying this T cell receptor (beta chain) was counted a few times. Antigen: not known. Total RNA extraction produced at least 6 micrograms (per sample) for the study. These data are taken from a study of blood T cells in healthy people across ages. Findings and caveats of the study: Naive and antigen-experienced cells could not be conclusively compared, given unsorted PBMCs.

Trimming at V came to 2 bases and at J to 3 bases, leaving 3 bases not matched to a gene. Germline CDR1 SEHNR, CDR2 FQNEAQ (reference sequence). CDR3 size: 14 residues. The second PCR ran about 7 to 12 cycles with a sample-barcoded 5' primer and J-beta primers. The template-switch adaptor, which had 12 random nucleotides, put a tag on each cDNA molecule. MiXCR was run by TCRdb on the 5' RACE reads, yielding one entry per CDR3 protein. The repertoire holds more than 650,000 distinct CDR3 sequences, with about 20% as singletons. The TCR comes from a man between 65 and 85 years old in good health. The sequencing input was blood. V and J are TRBV7-9 and TRBJ2-7, with 8 bases identical to TRBD1. CDR3 DNA: TGTGCCAGCAGCTTACAGGGGGCTGGCTACGAGCAGTACTTC. It specifies CASSLQGAGYEQYF.